This T cell receptor (beta chain) was recovered during a study of blood T cell repertoires in COVID-19 (dated by TCRdb to about 2020). Context from the whole study: The collaborator samples originated in the United States, Italy and Spain and spanned the acute and convalescent phases of COVID-19. Where available, HLA class I and class II types were obtained from metadata supplied by the sample provider rather than from assay-based typing. The samples were drawn from the first 160 participants of the ongoing ImmuneRACE study and from roughly 1,300 subjects provided by 6 global collaborators. Subjects who had been exposed to COVID-19, were actively infected with it, or had recovered from it provided the deeply sampled blood TCRbeta repertoires that made up the dataset. A de-identified subject ID, COVID-19 status, age in years and sex were almost always included in the sample metadata. The prospective study material was composed of cDNA or gDNA derived from T cells, B-cell-depleted T cells, or PBMCs. The repertoires were released in a freely available public database meant as a resource for research on the immune response to SARS-CoV-2.

Findings and caveats that apply to the study as a whole: Clinical and demographic metadata were provided uncurated, with the amount varying by source and participant.

TCRbeta CDR3 regions were amplified from genomic DNA by means of the immunoSEQ Assay, a bias-controlled multiplex PCR. In the authors' own workflow: Within the assay, amplification of reference gene primers was used to estimate how many nucleated cells each sample contained. Sequence reads were collapsed and filtered to measure the absolute abundance of every unique TCRbeta CDR3 rearrangement. For each sample, productive Simpson clonality was calculated as the square root of Simpson's diversity index across productive rearrangements. Held by TCRdb, this immuneACCESS table contains in-frame sequences only and omits some clones. Under half of the omission traces to an unresolved V gene where checked; the cause of the rest is unknown. That table is the source of V, J and clone size, and D and trimming were worked out from the DNA. The sample table lists nearly 110,000 clones, 71% of them with a count of one. The biggest ten clones account for 0.8% to 1% of the sample.

Concerning this clone itself: Its antigen is still unknown. One base away there is no much larger clone; base qualities are not given.

Each collaborating institution followed its own protocols to collect whole blood in K2EDTA tubes. For TCRbeta analysis, collaborator samples were shipped as frozen whole blood, as isolated PBMCs, or as DNA extracted from either sample type. The CDR3, cysteine through phenylalanine, is 13 amino acids long. Just CDR3 DNA is preserved here, 39 bases in frame from base 1. CDR1 and CDR2, per the germline V gene (reference sequence), are MNHEY and SMNVEV. V lost 5 bases and J lost 6 bases; the stretch between them is 10 bases long. The V and J segments used are TRBV27 and TRBJ2-2; too little of a D gene remains to name it. Sequenced material: peripheral blood. The clonotype comes from a human donor with acute or convalescent COVID-19. The donor label of this sample is uncertain. The sequenced DNA: TGTGCCAGCAGTCTTCTATCCGCCGGGGAGCTGTTTTTT. Its amino acids are CASSLLSAGELFF.